This is a list of T cell receptor beta chains from one sample in a study of T cells in Graves' hyperthyroidism and ophthalmopathy. TCRdb redid the calling of the multiplex PCR reads with MiXCR, one entry per CDR3 protein. Among 450,000 to 600,000 distinct CDR3 sequences, just under 20% were seen once, and the ten largest hold 47%. Source material: blood. All receptors come from a man between 35 and 55 years old with Graves' ophthalmopathy. Both conserved end residues are part of each CDR3. A D gene is named only where the DNA matches it firmly. Not all rows give a size; the values are once, few, many and, for expanded clones, a class.

D gene	J gene	V gene	clone size	CDR3 protein	CDR3 DNA
.	TRBJ2-1	TRBV19	.	CASSPRGAGPLVEQFF	TGTGCCAGTAGTCCCCGGGGAGCAGGTCCCTTGGTCGAGCAGTTCTTC
.	TRBJ2-7	TRBV28	many	CASSLGRRPYEQYF	TGTGCCAGCAGTTTAGGCAGACGGCCCTACGAGCAGTACTTC
.	TRBJ2-7	TRBV6-1	few	CASHSASYEQYF	TGTGCCAGCCATAGCGCCTCCTACGAGCAGTACTTC
TRBD1	TRBJ1-2	TRBV3-1	many	CASSQGQGNYGYTF	TGTGCCAGCAGCCAGGGACAGGGGAACTATGGCTACACCTTC
.	TRBJ1-2	TRBV9	.	CASSEFDGANYGYTF	TGTGCCAGCAGCGAGTTTGATGGGGCTAACTATGGCTACACCTTC
.	TRBJ2-7	TRBV7-2	.	CASSLAATASYEQYF	TGTGCCAGCAGCTTAGCTGCTACAGCAAGCTACGAGCAGTACTTC
.	TRBJ2-5	TRBV11-3	many	CASSFWVEETQYF	TGTGCCAGCAGCTTCTGGGTTGAAGAGACCCAGTACTTC
TRBD2	TRBJ2-3	TRBV20-1	few	CSASQLAGDGDTQYF	TGCAGTGCTAGCCAACTAGCGGGAGATGGAGATACGCAGTATTTT
.	TRBJ1-1	TRBV6-5	many	CASSYSIVGMSTEAFF	TGTGCCAGCAGTTACTCGATTGTGGGGATGAGTACTGAAGCTTTCTTT
.	TRBJ2-5	TRBV19	.	CASRRRGTQYF	TGTGCCAGTAGGCGAAGGGGGACCCAGTACTTC
.	TRBJ2-7	TRBV10-3	.	CAISVQGISIYEQYF	TGTGCCATCAGTGTACAGGGAATTTCGATCTACGAGCAGTACTTC
.	TRBJ1-2	TRBV19	.	CASRRAGTGTNYGYTF	TGTGCCAGTAGAAGGGCAGGGACGGGTACTAACTATGGCTACACCTTC
.	TRBJ1-2	TRBV4-1	few	CASSRLYQGTERGYGYTF	TGCGCCAGCAGCCGGCTTTACCAGGGGACGGAACGCGGCTATGGCTACACCTTC
.	TRBJ2-4	TRBV2	many	CASSTTTELIDIQYF	TGTGCCAGCAGTACCACGACAGAGTTAATAGACATTCAGTACTTC
TRBD2	TRBJ2-3	TRBV11-1	many	CASSLSGTSGRTDTQYF	TGTGCCAGCAGCTTGAGCGGGACTAGCGGACGTACAGATACGCAGTATTTT
.	TRBJ1-5	TRBV12-3/TRBV12-4	few	CASSPNRAGAINQPQHF	TGTGCCAGCAGCCCCAACAGGGCCGGAGCAATAAATCAGCCCCAGCATTTT
.	TRBJ2-7	TRBV6-1	.	CASTLGGHEQYF	TGTGCCAGCACCCTCGGGGGGCACGAGCAGTACTTC
.	TRBJ2-2	TRBV7-3	many	CASSLDITGELFF	TGTGCCAGCAGCTTGGACATCACCGGGGAGCTGTTTTTT
TRBD1	TRBJ2-6	TRBV30	few	CAWSPNSWDRGPGRANVLTF	TGTGCCTGGAGCCCCAATAGCTGGGACAGGGGACCGGGGAGGGCCAACGTCCTGACTTTC
TRBD1	TRBJ1-1	TRBV5-1	many	CASRTGTDEAFF	TGCGCCAGCAGGACCGGGACAGACGAAGCTTTCTTT
TRBD2	TRBJ2-7	TRBV19	.	CASGVSGNEQYF	TGTGCCAGTGGGGTTAGCGGGAACGAGCAGTACTTC
.	TRBJ2-7	TRBV20-1	.	CSVIARDVPYEQYF	TGCAGTGTTATCGCCCGGGACGTCCCCTACGAGCAGTACTTC
.	TRBJ2-3	TRBV5-1	few	CASSLARGSPGGTDTQYF	TGCGCCAGCAGCTTGGCCCGGGGGTCTCCGGGTGGCACAGATACGCAGTATTTT
.	TRBJ2-1	TRBV3-1	.	CASSHPRSQFF	TGTGCCAGCAGCCATCCTAGGTCCCAGTTCTTC
TRBD1	TRBJ2-1	TRBV5-1	few	CASSFELGQGASYNEQFF	TGCGCCAGCAGCTTCGAACTTGGACAGGGGGCATCCTACAATGAGCAGTTCTTC
TRBD1	TRBJ1-1	TRBV18	many	CASSPPTGENTEAFF	TGTGCCAGCTCACCACCGACAGGGGAGAACACTGAAGCTTTCTTT
.	TRBJ2-1	TRBV11-2	.	CASSLQEVDEQFF	TGTGCCAGCAGCTTACAAGAGGTAGATGAGCAGTTCTTC
.	TRBJ1-2	TRBV20-1	few	CNAPTSQGVYGYTF	TGCAATGCTCCGACCTCCCAGGGTGTCTATGGCTACACCTTC
TRBD1	TRBJ1-5	TRBV19	many	CASSTTGQDQPQHF	TGTGCCAGTAGTACGACAGGGCAGGATCAGCCCCAGCATTTT
.	TRBJ1-2	TRBV30	few	CAWSHSQLNYGYTF	TGTGCCTGGAGTCATAGTCAACTGAACTATGGCTACACCTTC
TRBD2	TRBJ2-1	TRBV3-1	many	CASSPGLAGSLNEQFF	TGTGCCAGCAGCCCCGGACTAGCGGGGTCCCTCAATGAGCAGTTCTTC
.	TRBJ1-1	TRBV30	few	CAWKWSAAMNTEAFF	TGTGCCTGGAAATGGTCCGCCGCTATGAACACTGAAGCTTTCTTT
TRBD1	TRBJ2-1	TRBV27	many	CASSPRGPYNEQFF	TGTGCCAGCAGCCCCAGGGGGCCGTACAATGAGCAGTTCTTC
.	TRBJ2-7	TRBV9	.	CASSVEATRGYEQYF	TGTGCCAGCAGCGTAGAAGCTACAAGGGGCTACGAGCAGTACTTC
TRBD1	TRBJ2-7	TRBV28	many	CASSPLQGTGGWEQYF	TGTGCCAGCAGTCCTTTGCAAGGGACAGGGGGCTGGGAGCAGTACTTC